This T cell receptor beta chain was recovered during a study of Ad26.COV2.S vaccination and SARS-CoV-2 variants. Study summary: Intramuscular Ad26.COV2.S at 5x10^10 or 1x10^11 viral particles.

The data were produced by immunoSEQ multiplex PCR, yet TCRdb's version contains in-frame clones alone and is incomplete. The profile covers about 440,000 clones, with about 90% appearing a single time and around 4.5% taken by the ten largest. The germline CDR1 and CDR2 sequences are SGDLS and YYNGEE. CDR3 length equals 16 residues. J was trimmed by 6 bases and V by 0 bases; bases with no gene match: 8. Treatment in this sample: 15 to 20 received Ad26.COV2.S at low or high dose, single or two shots; several received placebo; per-sample allocation not given. Collection of the samples took place on day 63 after the first injection of vaccine or placebo. Donation came from an adult in Boston who was aged 18-55 years. Study-wide results and caveats: Researchers cautioned that TCR breadth and depth analyses may have underestimated total T cell responses. After vaccination, substantial breadth of spike-specific CD8+ and CD4+ responses was reported.

For this clone: Its antigen is currently unknown.

The J gene is TRBJ2-3, the V gene TRBV9, with 9 bases matching TRBD1. The sequencing used peripheral blood, collected in a trial of Ad26.COV2.S vaccine versus placebo. The receptor was isolated from a person aged 18-60 years who received the Ad26.COV2.S COVID-19 vaccine or a placebo. CDR3 amino acids: CASSVAGTGMRDTQYF. As DNA, the CDR3 is TGTGCCAGCAGCGTAGCCGGGACAGGGATGAGGGATACGCAGTATTTT.